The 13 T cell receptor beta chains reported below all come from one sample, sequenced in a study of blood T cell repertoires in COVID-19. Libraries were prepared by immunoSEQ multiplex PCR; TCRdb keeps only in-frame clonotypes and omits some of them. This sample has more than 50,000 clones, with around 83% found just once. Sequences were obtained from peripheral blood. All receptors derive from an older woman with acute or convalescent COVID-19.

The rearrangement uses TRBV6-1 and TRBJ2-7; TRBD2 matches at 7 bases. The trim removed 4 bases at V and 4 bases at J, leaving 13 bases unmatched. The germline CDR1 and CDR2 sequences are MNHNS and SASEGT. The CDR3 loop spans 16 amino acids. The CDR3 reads CASSGVLGGRAYEQYF. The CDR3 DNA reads TGTGCCAGCAGTGGAGTTTTAGGCGGGAGAGCGTACGAGCAGTACTTC.

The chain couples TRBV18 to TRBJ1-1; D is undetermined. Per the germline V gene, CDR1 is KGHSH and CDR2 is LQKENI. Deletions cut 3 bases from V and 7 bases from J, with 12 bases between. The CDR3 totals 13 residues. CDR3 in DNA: TGTGCCAGCTCACCCGTTCGATATAGTGAAGCTTTCTTT. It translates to CASSPVRYSEAFF.

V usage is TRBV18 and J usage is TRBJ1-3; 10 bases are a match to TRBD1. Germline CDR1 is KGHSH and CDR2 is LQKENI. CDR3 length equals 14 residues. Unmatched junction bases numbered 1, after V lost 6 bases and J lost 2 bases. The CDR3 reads CASSGTGAGNTIYF. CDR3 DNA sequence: TGTGCCAGCTCCGGGACAGGGGCTGGAAACACCATATATTTT.

The CDR3 region is CASSEGQISNQPQHF. In nucleotides, the CDR3 is TGTGCCAGCAGCGAAGGACAGATTAGCAATCAGCCCCAGCATTTT. This sequence joins TRBV3-1 (or the pseudogene TRBV3-2) and TRBJ1-5, with D possibly matching TRBD1 (6 bases). The germline gives CDR1 LGHDT, CDR2 YNNKEL (reference sequence). This CDR3 comprises 15 residues. Trimming cost V 5 bases and J 0 bases, with 11 bases left between them.

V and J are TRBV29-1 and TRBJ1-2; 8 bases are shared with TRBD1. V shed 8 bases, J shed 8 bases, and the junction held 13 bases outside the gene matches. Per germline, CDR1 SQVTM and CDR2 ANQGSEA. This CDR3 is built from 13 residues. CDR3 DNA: TGCAGCTACCCGGACAGGGCGGGAAGGGGCTACACCTTC. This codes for CSYPDRAGRGYTF.

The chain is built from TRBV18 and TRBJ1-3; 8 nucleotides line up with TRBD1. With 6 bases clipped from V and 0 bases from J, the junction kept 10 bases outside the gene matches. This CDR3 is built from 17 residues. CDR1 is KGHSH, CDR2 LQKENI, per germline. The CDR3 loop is CASSRQGPEFSGNTIYF. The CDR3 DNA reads TGTGCCAGCTCGCGACAGGGGCCCGAGTTCTCTGGAAACACCATATATTTT.

CDR3 sequence reads: CASSFSGGSYEQYF. The DNA for the CDR3 is TGTGCCAGCAGCTTCTCAGGGGGTTCCTACGAGCAGTACTTC. The chain joins TRBV7-2 to TRBJ2-7, with 7 bases that match TRBD1. The germline gives CDR1 SGHTA, CDR2 FQGNSA. The CDR3 spans 14 residues. V was pared by 3 bases and J by 1 base, with 3 bases of the junction left unmatched.

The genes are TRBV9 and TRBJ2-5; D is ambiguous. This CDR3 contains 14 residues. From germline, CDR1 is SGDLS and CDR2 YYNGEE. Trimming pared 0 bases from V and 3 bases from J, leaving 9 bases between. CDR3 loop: CASSVAATEETQYF. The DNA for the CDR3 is TGTGCCAGCAGCGTAGCGGCCACAGAAGAGACCCAGTACTTC.

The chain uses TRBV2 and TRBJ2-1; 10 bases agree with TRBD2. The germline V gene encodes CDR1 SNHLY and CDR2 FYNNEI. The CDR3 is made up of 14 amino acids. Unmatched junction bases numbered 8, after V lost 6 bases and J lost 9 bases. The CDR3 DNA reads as TGTGCCAGCAGGAAGAGCGGGGGGGCGTTTGAGCAGTTCTTC. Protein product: CASRKSGGAFEQFF.

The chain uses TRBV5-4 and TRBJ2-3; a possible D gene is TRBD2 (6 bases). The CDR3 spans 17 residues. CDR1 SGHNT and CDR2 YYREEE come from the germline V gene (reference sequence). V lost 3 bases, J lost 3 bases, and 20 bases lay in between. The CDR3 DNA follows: TGTGCCAGCAGCTCCCCCTCCGGGACTGTTGGGACAGATACGCAGTATTTT. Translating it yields CASSSPSGTVGTDTQYF.

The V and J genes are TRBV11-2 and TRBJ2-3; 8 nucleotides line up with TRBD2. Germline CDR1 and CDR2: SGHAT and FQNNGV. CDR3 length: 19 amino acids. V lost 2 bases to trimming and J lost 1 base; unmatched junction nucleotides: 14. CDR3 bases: TGTGCCAGCAGCTTAAGTTTTGGGTTAAGCGGGGGTCGCACAGATACGCAGTATTTT. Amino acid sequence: CASSLSFGLSGGRTDTQYF.

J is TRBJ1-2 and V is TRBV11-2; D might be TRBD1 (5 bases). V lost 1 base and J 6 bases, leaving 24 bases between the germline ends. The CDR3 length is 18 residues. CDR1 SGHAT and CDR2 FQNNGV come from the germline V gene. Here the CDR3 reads CASSLGRWVVGANHGYTF. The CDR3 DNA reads TGTGCCAGCAGCTTAGGCCGTTGGGTCGTAGGGGCGAATCATGGCTACACCTTC.

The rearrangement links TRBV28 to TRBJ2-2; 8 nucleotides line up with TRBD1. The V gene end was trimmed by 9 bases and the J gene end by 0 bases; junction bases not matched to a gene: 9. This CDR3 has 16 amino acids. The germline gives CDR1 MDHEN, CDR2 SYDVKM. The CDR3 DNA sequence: TGTGCCAGTAGAGTTCAGGGGGCTCCGAACACCGGGGAGCTGTTTTTT. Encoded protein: CASRVQGAPNTGELFF.